This T cell receptor (beta chain) was recovered during a study of cytomegalovirus exposure and HLA in healthy donors. The overall study: Unique TCR beta sequences numbering approximately 100 million came from 190 million or so T cells in an earlier analysis. Findings and caveats of the study: The authors judged a highly shared variant cluster likely a sequencing artifact.

The CDR3 spans 15 residues. V lost 0 bases to trimming and J lost 5 bases, with 12 bases between them. Germline assignment: CDR1 SGHRS and CDR2 YFSETQ. About this clone: Its cognate antigen is unknown.

The PCR ran on 60 Vbeta and 13 Jbeta primers. Using immunoSEQ multiplex PCR, the repertoire was profiled, and TCRdb retains in-frame clones only, with some absent. The sample carries roughly 200,000 clones, less than 80% recorded once. Source material: PBMCs. This chain uses TRBV5-1 with TRBJ2-1; D perhaps matches TRBD1 (6 bases). The TCR was taken from a woman aged 25 to 39 in good health and CMV-seropositive. The CDR3 loop is CASSLGPSGDNEQFF. CDR3 nucleotide sequence: TGCGCCAGCAGCTTGGGTCCATCAGGGGACAATGAGCAGTTCTTC.